The clone carrying this T cell receptor beta chain is a singleton in its sample. This sample was included in a study of cytomegalovirus exposure and HLA in healthy donors. Assay: immunoSEQ multiplex PCR; the TCRdb copy retains only in-frame clones and omits some. The sample consists of 330,000 or so clones, 70% to 90% of them appearing once. The TCR comes from a woman aged 18-35 years in good health and CMV-seronegative. The material sequenced was PBMCs.

This CDR3 is CASSRGTVEQFF. The DNA of the CDR3 is TGTGCCAGCAGCCGGGGGACTGTAGAGCAGTTCTTC. The J gene is TRBJ2-1, the V gene TRBV13; D is possibly TRBD2 (6 bases). CDR3 length equals 12 residues. Germline CDR1 reads PRHDT; CDR2 reads FYEKMQ (reference sequence). V was cut by 5 bases and J by 10 bases, with 12 bases left in between.